This T cell receptor beta chain was captured in a study of identical twins. Notes on the study in general: Zero-insertion analyses could be partly confounded by invariant MAIT and iNKT cells.

Each CDR3 protein gets one entry after TCRdb re-called the 5' RACE reads with MiXCR. The top ten hold about 3% of the sample, which has 430,000 or so distinct CDR3 sequences, about 24% seen once. CDR3 length equals 15 residues. This clonotype was found a few times. Its antigen is not identified. Compared with germline, one end of the junction differs, possibly owing to a read error. This sample was also put to use in a study of T cells expressing NK-cell markers.

The clonotype was recovered from a woman in her late teens or twenties in good health. The chain carries TRBV12-3 or TRBV12-4 and TRBJ2-1, with TRBD2 matching 9 bases. Material: CD4+ T cells sorted from blood. The CDR3 protein is CASSLEVAGASEQSF. For the CDR3, the DNA is TGTGCCAGCAGTTTAGAGGTAGCGGGGGCAAGTGAGCAGTCCTTC.